These 8 T cell receptor beta chains share one sample of origin, sequenced in a study of cytomegalovirus exposure and HLA in healthy donors. The PCR used 60 Vbeta and 13 Jbeta primers. Measured with immunoSEQ multiplex PCR; TCRdb has only the in-frame clones, and not every one. The data hold 110,000 or so clones, with 70% to 85% observed a single time. The sequencing sample was made of PBMCs. These receptor sequences come from a middle-aged woman in good health and CMV-seropositive.

The V and J genes are TRBV5-4 and TRBJ2-1; 9 bases agree with TRBD2. Germline V gene sequence: CDR1 SGHNT, CDR2 YYREEE (reference sequence). CDR3 length: 16 residues. J gave up 9 bases and V 4 bases, and 14 bases lay outside the gene matches. The CDR3 nucleotides read TGTGCCAGCAGCCCAACCGGGACTAGCCGCAGGAGTGAGCAGTTCTTC. Residues: CASSPTGTSRRSEQFF.

The table lists this clone with a count of one. V and J are TRBV13 and TRBJ2-7; 7 bases match TRBD2. The CDR3 is made up of 15 amino acids. Germline-derived CDR1 and CDR2 are PRHDT and FYEKMQ (reference sequence). V dropped 1 base and J dropped 4; count of bases not matched to a gene: 7. The CDR3 spells CASSLDGGSTYEQYF. The CDR3 coding sequence is TGTGCCAGCAGCTTAGATGGCGGGAGCACTTACGAGCAGTACTTC. Based on the CDR3 plus reference TRBV13 and TRBJ2-7, the full variable domain is AAGVIQSPRHLIKEKRETATLKCYPIPRHDTVYWYQQGPGQDPQFLISFYEKMQSDKGSIPDRFSAQQFSDYHSELNMSSLELGDSALYFCASSLDGGSTYEQYFGPGTRLTVT.

The J gene is TRBJ2-5, the V gene TRBV15; TRBD1 agrees at 9 bases. V was pared by 0 bases and J by 5 bases, with 7 bases of the junction left unmatched. The germline CDR1 and CDR2 sequences are LNHNV and YYDKDF (reference sequence). The CDR3 is 16 amino acids. The CDR3 spells CATSRDVHRGQETQYF. The CDR3 DNA is TGTGCCACCAGCAGAGATGTACACAGGGGGCAGGAGACCCAGTACTTC.

The rearrangement links TRBV25-1 to TRBJ2-1, with TRBD1 matching 10 bases. Germline V lookup: CDR1 MGHDK, CDR2 SYGVNS. The CDR3 covers 14 residues. The J segment lost 7 bases and the V segment lost 8 bases, leaving 8 bases of the junction unmatched. CDR3 region: CASRSDRGRNEQFF. The CDR3 coding sequence is TGTGCCAGCCGCAGCGACAGGGGGCGAAATGAGCAGTTCTTC. The entire variable domain, with the rest obtained from reference TRBV25-1 and TRBJ2-1, is as follows: EADIYQTPRYLVIGTGKKITLECSQTMGHDKMYWYQQDPGMELHLIHYSYGVNSTEKGDLSSESTVSRIRTEHFPLTLESARPSHTSQYLCASRSDRGRNEQFFGPGTRLTVL.

The chain employs TRBV29-1 and TRBJ2-2; no reliable D call. Germline V lookup: CDR1 SQVTM, CDR2 ANQGSEA. The CDR3 runs 14 residues. The V gene lost 4 bases and the J gene lost 6 bases, with 15 bases spanning the gap. The DNA of the CDR3 is TGCAGCGTTGCGAATTACGACTTGCCCGGGGAGCTGTTTTTT. Encoded protein: CSVANYDLPGELFF.

This chain joins TRBV12-5 and TRBJ2-3; no definite D call. Germline V gives CDR1 LGHNT, CDR2 FRNRAP. The CDR3 sequence is 13 residues long. The V end was cut by 2 bases, the J end by 6 bases, with 9 bases between. CDR3 sequence reads: CASGLSGGDTQYF. The CDR3 bases are TGTGCTAGTGGTTTGTCGGGTGGGGATACGCAGTATTTT.

This clone has more than one count but fewer than ten. The V gene is TRBV11-2, the J gene TRBJ2-7, with a tentative D call TRBD2 (6 bases). This CDR3 contains 15 residues. Germline V gives CDR1 SGHAT, CDR2 FQNNGV. Trimming pared 1 base from V and 4 bases from J, leaving 14 bases between. The CDR3 loop reads CASSLGYREQYEQYF. The CDR3 nucleotides are TGTGCCAGCAGCTTAGGCTACCGGGAGCAATACGAGCAGTACTTC.

The chain links TRBV5-1 to TRBJ2-2, with 8 bases lining up with TRBD2. This CDR3 has 15 residues. Trimming removed 0 bases from V and 5 bases from J; junction bases left unmatched: 3. The germline V gene encodes CDR1 SGHRS and CDR2 YFSETQ. The CDR3 spells CASSLAERETGELFF. CDR3 bases: TGCGCCAGCAGCTTGGCCGAGCGGGAGACCGGGGAGCTGTTTTTT.